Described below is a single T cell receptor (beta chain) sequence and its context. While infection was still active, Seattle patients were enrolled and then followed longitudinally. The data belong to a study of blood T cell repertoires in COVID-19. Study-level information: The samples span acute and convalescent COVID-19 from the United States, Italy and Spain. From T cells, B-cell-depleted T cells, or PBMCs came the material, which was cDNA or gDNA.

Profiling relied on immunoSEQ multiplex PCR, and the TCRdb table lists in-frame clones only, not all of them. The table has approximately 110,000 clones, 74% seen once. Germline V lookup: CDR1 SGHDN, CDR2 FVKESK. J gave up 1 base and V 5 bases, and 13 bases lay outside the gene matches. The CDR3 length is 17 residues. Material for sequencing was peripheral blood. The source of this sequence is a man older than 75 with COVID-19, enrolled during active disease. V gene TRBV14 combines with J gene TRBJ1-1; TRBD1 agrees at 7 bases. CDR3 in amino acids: CASSSYGQVGWNTEAFF. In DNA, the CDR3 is TGTGCCAGCAGCTCGTATGGACAGGTAGGATGGAACACTGAAGCTTTCTTT.